Here is one TCR beta chain with its context. This specimen comes from a study of blood T cell repertoires in COVID-19. Study-wide context: The analysed material was cDNA or gDNA that came from T cells, B-cell-depleted T cells, or PBMCs.

This CDR3 region has 16 residues. Per the germline V gene, CDR1 is KGHSH and CDR2 is LQKENI. The V gene end was trimmed by 4 bases and the J gene end by 3 bases; junction bases not matched to a gene: 9. Assay used: immunoSEQ multiplex PCR; TCRdb lists only in-frame clones, some missing. The data contain some 120,000 clones, roughly 88% of them singletons. J is TRBJ2-3 and V is TRBV18; 8 bases line up with TRBD2. The source of this sequence is an elderly woman with acute or convalescent COVID-19. Sequenced material: peripheral blood. CDR3 protein: CASSLKGTSETDTQYF. CDR3 coding DNA: TGTGCCAGCTCACTAAAGGGGACTAGTGAGACAGATACGCAGTATTTT.